These T cell receptor beta chains were read from a single sample in a study of blood T cell repertoires in COVID-19. TCRdb's copy holds only in-frame clones and misses some; the assay was immunoSEQ multiplex PCR. The sample has about 150,000 clones, 85% seen once. The sequenced sample consisted of peripheral blood. These receptor sequences come from a woman older than 75 with COVID-19, enrolled during active disease. Both conserved end residues are part of each CDR3. Each record gives: D gene, clone size, J gene, V gene, CDR3 DNA, CDR3 protein. A D gene is named only where the DNA matches it firmly. A clone size is listed for some rows: how often the clone was seen (once, few, many), or a class if it is expanded.

>TRBD2|-|TRBJ2-2|TRBV2
TGTGCCAGCACTGGGGGGGGCACCGGGGAGCTGTTTTTT
CASTGGGTGELFF
>TRBD1|-|TRBJ2-7|TRBV6-6
TGTGCCAGCAGTTACTTCCGGGACAGGGGCGAGCAGTACTTC
CASSYFRDRGEQYF
>TRBD1|-|TRBJ1-1|TRBV4-2
TGTGCCAGCAGCCAAGAAGGGACAGGAAGCACTGAAGCTTTCTTT
CASSQEGTGSTEAFF
>-|few|TRBJ1-1|TRBV28
TGTGCCAGCAGTCGGGACAAGGAACGAGCTTTCTTT
CASSRDKERAFF
>-|-|TRBJ1-5|TRBV19
TGTGCCAGTAGGGACAACTGGAATCAGCCCCAGCATTTT
CASRDNWNQPQHF
>-|-|TRBJ1-1|TRBV5-1
TGCGCCAGCAGCCCAGCCCGGGGTGGCGGGACTGAAGCTTTCTTT
CASSPARGGGTEAFF
>-|-|TRBJ1-5|TRBV5-8
TGTGCCAGCAGCTCGACGGGTCAGCCCCAGCATTTT
CASSSTGQPQHF
>TRBD1|-|TRBJ1-2|TRBV6-4
TGTGCCAGCAGTGACTCGAGAGCTGGGACAGGGGGCTTTTATGGCTACACCTTC
CASSDSRAGTGGFYGYTF
>TRBD1|-|TRBJ1-6|TRBV5-4
TGTGCCAGCAGCCCGACGGGCCTAACAGGGGCTTTGCCCCTCCACTTT
CASSPTGLTGALPLHF
>TRBD2|-|TRBJ2-3|TRBV5-5
TGTGCCAGCAGCCCTGATCTAGCGGCTAGCACAGATACGCAGTATTTT
CASSPDLAASTDTQYF
>TRBD1|-|TRBJ2-2|TRBV7-9
TGTGCCAGCTCCCCTGGACAGGGGGCAGGTGGGGAGCTGTTTTTT
CASSPGQGAGGELFF
>-|-|TRBJ2-7|TRBV5-1
TGCGCCAGCAGCTCGGGTCATTTGGACAAGGTATTTTTC
CASSSGHLDKVFF
>TRBD1|-|TRBJ2-1|TRBV20-1
TGCAGTGCTAGTAGGGACAGGGGGTTTGTTATCGATGAGCAGTTCTTC
CSASRDRGFVIDEQFF
>TRBD2|-|TRBJ2-1|TRBV28
TGTGCCAGCGGGACTAGCGGGAGAGGAGAGCAGTTCTTC
CASGTSGRGEQFF
>TRBD1|-|TRBJ1-2|TRBV7-9
TGTGCCAGCAGCCCCCGGGACAGGGGCCGCGGGTGGTATGGCTACACCTTC
CASSPRDRGRGWYGYTF
>-|-|TRBJ2-3|TRBV28
TGTGCCAGCAGCCGGAGCGGGACAATCGGGTCGGCGCAGTATTTT
CASSRSGTIGSAQYF
>-|-|TRBJ1-1|TRBV6-5
TGTGCCAGCAGTTACTCGAAGGGAGCTGAAGCTTTCTTT
CASSYSKGAEAFF
>-|-|TRBJ1-2|TRBV6-6
TGTGCCACAATGGAGGCGGCCTATGGCTACACCTTC
CATMEAAYGYTF
>TRBD1|-|TRBJ1-2|TRBV18
TGTGCCAGCTCACCTCTCGGAGGGGGCGATGGCTACACCTTC
CASSPLGGGDGYTF
>-|-|TRBJ1-1|TRBV21-1
TGTGCCAGCCCAGGGCGGGATGAGACCACTGAAGCTTTCTTT
CASPGRDETTEAFF
>-|once|TRBJ1-5|TRBV4-1
TGCGCCAGCAGCCAAACGCCGACAGGACTCAATCAGCCCCAGCATTTT
CASSQTPTGLNQPQHF
>-|-|TRBJ1-5|TRBV2
TGTGCCAGCAGTGAGGGGGGAGTGGGCAATCAGCCCCAGCATTTT
CASSEGGVGNQPQHF
>-|-|TRBJ1-1|TRBV9
TGTGCCAGCAGAAGTGCGGAGACTGAAGCTTTCTTT
CASRSAETEAFF
>-|once|TRBJ2-3|TRBV2
TGTGCCAGCAGAACCTCAGGGGATACGCAGTATTTT
CASRTSGDTQYF
>-|-|TRBJ2-7|TRBV4-2
TGTGCCAGCAGCCAAGTGCCTAAGAAGGGGGACGAGCAGTACTTC
CASSQVPKKGDEQYF
>TRBD1|many|TRBJ2-1|TRBV29-1
TGCAGCGAATCCTCGGACAGGGTGAATGAGCAGTTCTTC
CSESSDRVNEQFF
>TRBD2|-|TRBJ2-1|TRBV18
TGTGCCAGCTCTCTCGGGACTAGCGGCAATGAGCAGTTCTTC
CASSLGTSGNEQFF
>-|-|TRBJ1-4|TRBV3-1/TRBV3-2
TGTGCCAGCACCCATCGGTCACAGGGTCGGGAAAAACTGTTTTTT
CASTHRSQGREKLFF
>-|-|TRBJ1-4|TRBV15
TGTGCCACCAGCAGAGCCGCAAGCACAACTAATGAAAAACTGTTTTTT
CATSRAASTTNEKLFF
>TRBD1|-|TRBJ1-3|TRBV6-6
TGTGCCAGCAGTTCATCCGGGACAGCTGGAAACACCATATATTTT
CASSSSGTAGNTIYF
>TRBD1|once|TRBJ1-2|TRBV5-1
TGCGCCAGCAGCACGGGACAGGGTCCTTATTATGGCTACACCTTC
CASSTGQGPYYGYTF
>TRBD1|-|TRBJ2-2|TRBV5-1
TGCGCCAGCAGCTCGACAGGGTTCAACACCGGGGAGCTGTTTTTT
CASSSTGFNTGELFF
>TRBD1|few|TRBJ1-4|TRBV6-5
TGTGCCAGCGCCCGGGACAGAACTAATGAAAAACTGTTTTTT
CASARDRTNEKLFF
>-|-|TRBJ2-1|TRBV5-1
TGCGCCAGCAGCCGCCAGCAGGGCATCCCCAATGAGCAGTTCTTC
CASSRQQGIPNEQFF
>-|-|TRBJ1-1|TRBV24-1
TGTGCCACCAGTGTGGGGGGGATGAACACTGAAGCTTTCTTT
CATSVGGMNTEAFF
>TRBD1|once|TRBJ2-3|TRBV6-5
TGTGCCAGCAGATCGGACAGGGGAGATACGCAGTATTTT
CASRSDRGDTQYF
>TRBD2|-|TRBJ2-2|TRBV12-5
TGTGCTAGTGGTTTGGGCAGGGAGGGGTATTCCGGGGAGCTGTTTTTT
CASGLGREGYSGELFF
>-|-|TRBJ1-1|TRBV10-1
TGCGCCAGCAGTGCTGGGCACATGAACACTGAAGCTTTCTTT
CASSAGHMNTEAFF
>-|-|TRBJ2-1|TRBV7-3
TGTGCCAGCAGCCCTCAGCGGAACAATGAGCAGTTCTTC
CASSPQRNNEQFF
>-|few|TRBJ2-2|TRBV29-1
TGCAGCGTTAGGACAGCGAACACCGGGGAGCTGTTTTTT
CSVRTANTGELFF
>-|few|TRBJ1-5|TRBV6-5
TGTGCCAGCAGTTACGTTAGGGGGATGACCCAGCATTTT
CASSYVRGMTQHF
>TRBD1|-|TRBJ1-1|TRBV7-7
TGTGCTAGCAGCTTAGGGGACAGGGCAGGTACTGAAGCTTTCTTT
CASSLGDRAGTEAFF
>TRBD1|-|TRBJ1-2|TRBV27
TGTGCCAGCAGTTTCCTACAGGGGAATGGCTACACCTTC
CASSFLQGNGYTF